Listed here are 7 T cell receptor beta chains from one sample, sequenced in a study of T cells after yellow fever vaccination. TCRdb fed the 5' RACE reads into MiXCR, producing one record per CDR3 protein. The data hold a few hundred thousand distinct CDR3 sequences, with approximately 4% observed a single time. The source was PBMCs, collected 5 days after the yellow fever booster vaccination. The receptor set was obtained from a man between 18 and 35 years old who received the YFV17D yellow fever vaccine.

The chain recombines TRBV29-1 with TRBJ2-3; TRBD2 agrees at 12 bases. Germline V gene data show CDR1 as SQVTM and CDR2 as ANQGSEA. CDR3 length equals 16 residues. The V segment lost 3 bases and the J segment 5 bases; nucleotides outside the gene matches: 9. For the CDR3, the DNA is TGCAGCGTTGACCGACTAGCGGGGGCCAACGGAGATACGCAGTATTTT. It is translated as CSVDRLAGANGDTQYF.

This clonotype has just a few counts. The V gene is TRBV12-3 or TRBV12-4, the J gene TRBJ1-2, with no clear D. The ends were cut back, 1 base at V and 2 bases at J, with 14 bases in the middle. The CDR3 sequence is 16 residues long. CDR3 residues: CASSLVEERENYGYTF. In DNA, the CDR3 is TGTGCCAGCAGTTTAGTGGAAGAAAGGGAAAACTATGGCTACACCTTC.

The chain uses TRBV7-2 and TRBJ1-4, with 12 nucleotides matching TRBD1. CDR3 length: 17 amino acids. The germline V gene encodes CDR1 SGHTA and CDR2 FQGNSA. V shed 3 bases, J shed 5 bases, and the junction held 7 bases outside the gene matches. CDR3 sequence (DNA): TGTGCCAGCAGCTTGGGACAGGGGGCTCAGAGGAATGAAAAACTGTTTTTT. Translation gives CASSLGQGAQRNEKLFF.

CDR3 in amino acids: CASSYLATGELFF. As DNA, the CDR3 is TGTGCCAGCAGTTACCTGGCAACCGGGGAGCTGTTTTTT. The rearrangement links TRBV6-5 to TRBJ2-2, with unresolved D. The ends were cut back, 2 bases at V and 5 bases at J, with 6 bases in the middle. Germline CDR1 and CDR2: MNHEY and SVGAGI. The CDR3 sequence is 13 residues long.

This sequence joins TRBV7-2 and TRBJ1-1; a weak D match, TRBD1 (6 bases). The germline V gene encodes CDR1 SGHTA and CDR2 FQGNSA. V lost 6 bases and J lost 1, with 15 bases in between. The CDR3 is 15 amino acids. CDR3 nucleotide sequence: TGTGCCAGCAGTCCACCGGGACACTGGAACACTGAAGCTTTCTTT. This sequence encodes CASSPPGHWNTEAFF.

Only a few counts were recorded for this clonotype. This chain links TRBV15 with TRBJ2-3, with D tentatively TRBD2 (5 bases). This CDR3 spans 14 amino acids. Germline CDR1 and CDR2: LNHNV and YYDKDF (reference sequence). V was clipped by 8 bases and J by 4 bases, with 16 bases between them. The CDR3 loop reads CATSPRKEADTQYF. The CDR3 DNA is TGTGCCACCTCTCCTAGGAAGGAGGCAGATACGCAGTATTTT.

In this sample, this clonotype turned up a few times. The J gene is TRBJ2-7, the V gene TRBV28; 9 bases are shared with TRBD1. Looked up from germline, CDR1 is MDHEN and CDR2 is SYDVKM. The CDR3 length is 15 residues. Trimming at V came to 6 bases and at J to 3 bases, leaving 9 bases not matched to a gene. The CDR3 loop is CASSTSRDRVYEQYV. The CDR3 region has the DNA TGTGCCAGCAGCACCAGCCGGGACAGGGTCTACGAGCAGTACGTC.